One sample yielded the 21 T cell receptor beta chains listed below, sequenced in a study of vaccination and CD4 T cells after COVID-19. The Oncomine TCR Beta short-read assay was applied to DNA of cultured CD4+ T cells. TCRdb analysed the PCR reads with MiXCR anew, one entry per CDR3 protein. The repertoire holds about 17,000 distinct CDR3 sequences, with less than 50% as singletons. For these TCRs, the target antigens are not known. As to treatment: approximately 9-day PBMC culture with coronavirus spike peptide pools or control peptides (ViraFEST assay). The sequences come from CD4+ T cells from blood, cultured in vitro, collected before SARS-CoV-2 vaccination. The origin of the receptors is a human donor who had recovered from COVID-19.

This clonotype was seen only a few times. The rearrangement joins TRBV7-2 to TRBJ1-1; TRBD1 matches 7 bases. The germline gives CDR1 SGHTA, CDR2 FQGNSA. J was trimmed by 11 bases and V by 0 bases; bases with no gene match: 9. The length of the CDR3 is 14 residues. CDR3 nucleotide sequence: TGTGCCAGCAGCTTAGCGATAGGACAGGACATCGCTTTCTTT. Translated, it gives CASSLAIGQDIAFF. The whole variable domain, remainder taken from reference TRBV7-2 and TRBJ1-1, is GAGVSQSPSNKVTEKGKDVELRCDPISGHTALYWYRQSLGQGLEFLIYFQGNSAPDKSGLPSDRFSAERTGGSVSTLTIQRTQQEDSAVYLCASSLAIGQDIAFFGQGTRLTVV.

This clonotype has only a few counts. The chain recombines TRBV19 with TRBJ1-3; D not resolved. Trimming left V 5 bases short and J 1 base short, with 3 bases between. The germline gives CDR1 LNHDA, CDR2 SQIVND (reference sequence). CDR3 size: 12 residues. The CDR3 spells CASSASGNTIYF. In DNA form, the CDR3 reads TGTGCCAGTAGTGCGTCTGGAAACACCATATATTTT.

V is TRBV30 and J is TRBJ2-4; the match to TRBD1 covers 7 bases. CDR3 length: 14 amino acids. The J segment lost 8 bases and the V segment lost 2 bases, leaving 9 bases of the junction unmatched. CDR1 and CDR2 (germline): GTSNPN, SVGIG (reference sequence). This CDR3 reads CAWSPHRGSDIQYF. The CDR3 region has the DNA TGTGCCTGGAGTCCACACAGGGGCTCGGACATTCAGTACTTC.

In DNA, the CDR3 is TGTGCCAGCAGTGAAGGACAGGACCCTGGAAACACCATATATTTT. Protein sequence: CASSEGQDPGNTIYF. The chain employs TRBV6-1 and TRBJ1-3, with D perhaps TRBD1 (6 bases). The V and J ends lost 1 base and 2 bases respectively, with 9 bases between them. Germline CDR1 and CDR2: MNHNS and SASEGT. CDR3 length: 15 amino acids.

This chain uses TRBV5-1 with TRBJ2-7; no definite D call. V lost 0 bases to trimming and J lost 4 bases, with 11 bases between them. The CDR3 totals 14 residues. Germline CDR1 reads SGHRS; CDR2 reads YFSETQ. CDR3: CASSLVAAPYEQYF. As DNA, the CDR3 is TGCGCCAGCAGCTTGGTGGCTGCGCCTTACGAGCAGTACTTC.

The chain joins TRBV29-1 to TRBJ2-1; the D call may be TRBD1 or TRBD2 (7 bases each). V shed 2 bases and J shed 6 bases, with 14 bases lying between them. The CDR3 totals 14 residues. Germline CDR1 reads SQVTM; CDR2 reads ANQGSEA. This CDR3 is CSVERGRGLNEQFF. CDR3 coding DNA: TGCAGCGTTGAAAGGGGGAGGGGGCTCAATGAGCAGTTCTTC.

The J gene is TRBJ1-2, the V gene TRBV6-1; 7 bases map to TRBD1. There are 14 residues in the CDR3. V was clipped by 6 bases and J by 3 bases; unmatched bases: 7. Per the germline V gene, CDR1 is MNHNS and CDR2 is SASEGT. The CDR3 nucleotides read TGTGCCAGCAGAAGACAGGGCAGTGACTATGGCTACACCTTC. Its protein is CASRRQGSDYGYTF.

This clonotype has a handful of counts. The chain has TRBV5-4 and TRBJ2-7; no firm D call. The germline V and J ends were trimmed by 0 bases and 2 bases, with 12 bases remaining between them. The CDR3 runs 15 residues. Germline assignment: CDR1 SGHNT and CDR2 YYREEE (reference sequence). The chain's CDR3 is CASSLAGGEAYEQYF. DNA of the CDR3: TGTGCCAGCAGCTTGGCAGGTGGAGAAGCCTACGAGCAGTACTTC.

This chain joins TRBV28 and TRBJ2-3; 15 bases map to TRBD2. This CDR3 has 22 amino acids. Germline V gene data show CDR1 as MDHEN and CDR2 as SYDVKM. The trim removed 4 bases at V and 2 bases at J, leaving 19 bases unmatched. The DNA of the CDR3 is TGTGCCAGCAGTTCCCCCCCGGGACTAGCGGGAGGTGGACCAACATTCACAGATACGCAGTATTTT. It codes for CASSSPPGLAGGGPTFTDTQYF.

This clonotype was found a few times. In DNA form, the CDR3 reads TGTGCCAGCAGCTCCACAGGGAATCAGCCCCAGCATTTT. Translated: CASSSTGNQPQHF. The rearrangement uses TRBV7-9 and TRBJ1-5, with D perhaps matching TRBD1 (6 bases). Looked up from germline, CDR1 is SEHNR and CDR2 is FQNEAQ (reference sequence). The germline V and J ends were trimmed by 4 bases and 4 bases, with 8 bases remaining between them. The CDR3 is 13 residues long.

The CDR3 nucleotides read TGTGCTAGTGGTCGGAGTTGGGACTTGAACACTGAAGCTTTCTTT. It yields the protein CASGRSWDLNTEAFF. The J gene is TRBJ1-1, the V gene TRBV12-5, with D possibly being TRBD1 (5 bases). Germline lookup yields CDR1 LGHNT and CDR2 FRNRAP. This CDR3 spans 15 amino acids. V gave up 5 bases and J gave up 0 bases, with 13 bases separating them.

The chain couples TRBV30 to TRBJ1-1, with D unresolved. Germline V gene sequence: CDR1 GTSNPN, CDR2 SVGIG (reference sequence). The CDR3 sequence is 13 residues long. The V and J ends lost 7 bases and 4 bases respectively, with 16 bases between them. CDR3 protein: CASGVGGPTEAFF. DNA of the CDR3: TGTGCCTCTGGAGTAGGTGGACCCACTGAAGCTTTCTTT.

A single count supports this clonotype. This chain links TRBV5-1 with TRBJ1-1; tentatively, D is TRBD1 (6 bases). The CDR3 sequence is 15 residues long. CDR1 is SGHRS and CDR2 is YFSETQ in the germline V gene. Trimming left V 0 bases short and J 3 bases short, with 12 bases between. DNA of the CDR3: TGCGCCAGCAGCTTGGTGCGGGGGCGAGACACTGAAGCTTTCTTT. Protein product: CASSLVRGRDTEAFF.

The chain employs TRBV19 and TRBJ1-5; 12 nucleotides align to TRBD1. The CDR3 runs to 18 residues. Trimming removed 5 bases from V and 1 base from J; junction bases left unmatched: 9. Germline CDR1 LNHDA, CDR2 SQIVND (reference sequence). The chain's CDR3 is CASSVRGTGGWSNQPQHF. The CDR3 nucleotides read TGTGCCAGTAGTGTCCGCGGGACAGGGGGCTGGAGCAATCAGCCCCAGCATTTT. Full variable domain (rest looked up from reference TRBV19 and TRBJ1-5): DGGITQSPKYLFRKEGQNVTLSCEQNLNHDAMYWYRQDPGQGLRLIYYSQIVNDFQKGDIAEGYSVSREKKESFPLTVTSAQKNPTAFYLCASSVRGTGGWSNQPQHFGDGTRLSIL.

The genes are TRBV12-3 or TRBV12-4 and TRBJ2-7; no clear D gene. The CDR3 has 13 residues. V shed 3 bases and J shed 4 bases, with 10 bases lying between them. DNA for the CDR3: TGTGCCAGCAGTTTTAAGCTAGGGTACGAGCAGTACTTC. This gives the protein CASSFKLGYEQYF.

The rearrangement uses TRBV20-1 and TRBJ1-2; D possibly corresponds to TRBD1 (5 bases). Trimming pared 7 bases from V and 8 bases from J, leaving 20 bases between. The CDR3 is made up of 13 amino acids. Germline loops: CDR1 DFQATT, CDR2 SNEGSKA (reference sequence). CDR3 in amino acids: CSVAGGGPAGYTF. The DNA for the CDR3 is TGCAGTGTTGCCGGGGGGGGACCCGCCGGCTACACCTTC.

This chain uses TRBV12-3 or TRBV12-4 with TRBJ2-5, with D tentatively TRBD1 (6 bases). The V gene lost 5 bases and the J gene lost 1 base, with 14 bases spanning the gap. The CDR3 sequence is 15 residues long. Here the CDR3 DNA reads TGTGCCAGCAGTCTGAGATTAGGGGGCCAAGAGACCCAGTACTTC. This encodes CASSLRLGGQETQYF.

There are a few counts of this clonotype. This chain links TRBV7-2 with TRBJ1-6; D is unresolved. The CDR3 has 15 residues. Looked up from germline, CDR1 is SGHTA and CDR2 is FQGNSA. Deletions cut 1 base from V and 10 bases from J, with 14 bases between. CDR3 residues: CASSLGRGVESPLHF. The CDR3 DNA reads TGTGCCAGCAGCTTAGGCCGTGGGGTAGAGTCACCCCTCCACTTT.

Only a few counts were recorded for this clonotype. This chain connects TRBV5-1 to TRBJ1-1; D gene unclear. V dropped 0 bases and J dropped 6 bases, with 12 bases sitting between them. This CDR3 is 14 amino acids long. Germline CDR1 SGHRS, CDR2 YFSETQ. CDR3 protein: CASSLGSGIAEAFF. CDR3 coding DNA: TGCGCCAGCAGCTTGGGTTCTGGGATCGCTGAAGCTTTCTTT.

This rearrangement joins TRBV7-3 to TRBJ2-6; no reliable D call. Per germline, CDR1 SGHTA and CDR2 FQGTGA. V gave up 5 bases and J gave up 1 base, with 9 bases separating them. This CDR3 region has 15 residues. Here the CDR3 DNA reads TGTGCCAGCAGCAAATTGGGGTCTGGGGCCAACGTCCTGACTTTC. Translating it yields CASSKLGSGANVLTF.

This clonotype was observed a few times. The genes are TRBV27 and TRBJ2-2; 10 nucleotides match TRBD1. Germline V gives CDR1 MNHEY, CDR2 SMNVEV (reference sequence). The CDR3 consists of 17 residues. Losses at the gene ends were 3 bases for V and 5 bases for J; bases not matched to a gene: 9. The CDR3 protein is CASSFNTPDRGTGELFF. Written as DNA, the CDR3 is TGTGCCAGCAGTTTCAATACCCCGGACAGGGGGACCGGGGAGCTGTTTTTT.